The next 14 T cell receptor beta chains were all read from a single sample in a study of cytomegalovirus exposure and HLA in healthy donors (dated by TCRdb to the late 2010s). Preparation of the library involved the immunoSEQ multiplex PCR assay. For the multiplex PCR, a mixture combining 60 forward primers for TCR Vbeta segments and 13 reverse primers for TCR Jbeta segments was used. TCRdb re-hosts the immuneACCESS table, in-frame sequences only. Its copies lack some clones; in the studies checked, an unresolved V gene accounts for under half of them, and the cause for the rest is not known. The table for this sample shows about 88,000 clones. 5.5% of the sample goes to the ten largest clones. The source material was PBMCs. All receptors derive from a girl under 18 in good health and CMV-seropositive.

The chain combines TRBV6-5 with TRBJ1-4; 9 nucleotides match TRBD1. Germline lookup yields CDR1 MNHEY and CDR2 SVGAGI. The CDR3 sequence is 15 residues long. J gave up 7 bases and V 2 bases, and 5 bases lay outside the gene matches. CDR3 bases: TGTGCCAGCAGTTACGGGGACAGGGAGGGTGAAAAACTGTTTTTT. This codes for CASSYGDREGEKLFF.

The V call is TRBV6-1, the J call TRBJ1-5; D might be TRBD1 (5 bases). The V end was cut by 8 bases, the J end by 3 bases, with 14 bases between. Germline assignment: CDR1 MNHNS and CDR2 SASEGT. This CDR3 comprises 14 residues. The CDR3 region is CASVASGFNQPQHF. The CDR3 DNA sequence: TGTGCCAGCGTCGCTTCAGGGTTCAATCAGCCCCAGCATTTT.

As DNA, the CDR3 is TGCGCCAGCAGCTTAGGAAGCGGGGGGGCCTACAATGAGCAGTTCTTC. Its translation is CASSLGSGGAYNEQFF. The chain has TRBV5-1 and TRBJ2-1, with 10 nucleotides matching TRBD2. Germline V gives CDR1 SGHRS, CDR2 YFSETQ. The CDR3 covers 16 residues. With 2 bases clipped from V and 2 bases from J, the junction kept 4 bases outside the gene matches.

This chain uses TRBV6-5 with TRBJ2-7, with 10 bases identical to TRBD1. J gave up 5 bases and V 5 bases, and 3 bases lay outside the gene matches. This CDR3 contains 13 residues. Germline loops: CDR1 MNHEY, CDR2 SVGAGI. CDR3 nucleotides: TGTGCCAGCAGTGAAGGGACAGGGGACGAGCAGTACTTC. Translation gives CASSEGTGDEQYF.

This chain uses TRBV4-1 with TRBJ2-7, with a possible D match to TRBD2 (5 bases). Germline lookup yields CDR1 MGHRA and CDR2 YSYEKL. Trimming took off 4 bases at V and 0 bases at J, with 13 bases between the two ends. This CDR3 spans 15 amino acids. The CDR3 nucleotides are TGCGCCAGCAGCCCCCGTGAGGGTAGCTCCTACGAGCAGTACTTC. Translation gives CASSPREGSSYEQYF.

This chain connects TRBV5-1 to TRBJ2-7, with D unclear. Germline V gene sequence: CDR1 SGHRS, CDR2 YFSETQ. V was pared by 7 bases and J by 2 bases, with 19 bases between. The CDR3 sequence is 15 residues long. CDR3 nucleotide sequence: TGCGCCAGCTGTCTCTGGGCAGATGGCACCTACGAGCAGTACTTC. Protein sequence: CASCLWADGTYEQYF.

V gene TRBV5-6 combines with J gene TRBJ2-3; TRBD2 agrees at 8 bases. After removal of 4 bases from V and 0 bases from J, the junction contained 7 bases not matched to a gene. The CDR3 spans 16 residues. Germline CDR1 SGHDT, CDR2 YYEEEE. The CDR3 coding sequence is TGTGCCAGCAGCACGTTAGCGGGGCCTAGCACAGATACGCAGTATTTT. Its protein is CASSTLAGPSTDTQYF.

The genes are TRBV27 and TRBJ1-5; D uncertain. This CDR3 contains 13 residues. V was cut by 1 base and J by 7 bases, with 8 bases left in between. Germline V lookup: CDR1 MNHEY, CDR2 SMNVEV (reference sequence). As DNA, the CDR3 is TGTGCCAGCAGTTTATGGGGAGGACAGCCCCAGCATTTT. Its protein is CASSLWGGQPQHF.

The chain links TRBV5-6 to TRBJ2-3, with TRBD2 identical over 13 bases. Germline CDR1 and CDR2: SGHDT and YYEEEE. The V gene end was trimmed by 2 bases and the J gene end by 0 bases; junction bases not matched to a gene: 0. CDR3 size: 16 residues. The CDR3 DNA reads TGTGCCAGCAGCTTACTAGCGGGGGGGAGCACAGATACGCAGTATTTT. It is translated as CASSLLAGGSTDTQYF.

J is TRBJ2-7 and V is TRBV9, with a weak D call TRBD1 (5 bases). The CDR3 consists of 14 residues. The V gene's germline CDR1 is SGDLS and CDR2 YYNGEE. V dropped 0 bases and J dropped 0 bases, with 7 bases sitting between them. CDR3 region: CASSVGTNSYEQYF. The DNA for the CDR3 is TGTGCCAGCAGCGTAGGGACAAACTCCTACGAGCAGTACTTC. The complete variable domain, with remaining parts taken from reference TRBV9 and TRBJ2-7, reads DSGVTQTPKHLITATGQRVTLRCSPRSGDLSVYWYQQSLDQGLQFLIQYYNGEERAKGNILERFSAQQFPDLHSELNLSSLELGDSALYFCASSVGTNSYEQYFGPGTRLTVT.

The chain combines TRBV6-5 with TRBJ1-6, with a tentative D call TRBD1 (5 bases). The ends were cut back, 7 bases at V and 6 bases at J, with 13 bases in the middle. In germline, CDR1 is MNHEY, CDR2 SVGAGI. The CDR3 is 14 amino acids. The CDR3 DNA reads as TGTGCCAGCATGACAGTGGGCCTTAATTCACCCCTCCACTTT. It codes for CASMTVGLNSPLHF.

The CDR3 nucleotides read TGTGCCAGCAGTTTAGGCAGAGGGAGTGGAAACACCATATATTTT. Its protein is CASSLGRGSGNTIYF. The V gene is TRBV28, the J gene TRBJ1-3; no reliable D call. Germline-derived CDR1 and CDR2 are MDHEN and SYDVKM. CDR3 size: 15 residues. V was cut by 2 bases and J by 3 bases, with 11 bases left in between.

This rearrangement joins TRBV27 to TRBJ1-1; D might be TRBD1 (5 bases). The V and J ends lost 8 bases and 5 bases respectively, with 12 bases between them. CDR1 MNHEY and CDR2 SMNVEV come from the germline V gene (reference sequence). The CDR3 is 12 amino acids. The CDR3 is CASRGGETEAFF. In DNA, the CDR3 is TGTGCCAGCCGTGGGGGGGAGACTGAAGCTTTCTTT.

The chain uses TRBV5-1 and TRBJ2-5; a weak D match, TRBD1 (6 bases). V shed 1 base and J shed 5 bases, with 12 bases lying between them. The germline CDR1 and CDR2 sequences are SGHRS and YFSETQ. The CDR3 extends over 14 amino acids. The DNA for the CDR3 is TGCGCCAGCAGCTTGTTACAGGGTCGGGAGACCCAGTACTTC. This sequence encodes CASSLLQGRETQYF.